The source of this T cell receptor (beta chain) is a study of blood T cell repertoires in COVID-19. Across the whole study: Sample material is recorded as cDNA or gDNA derived from T cells, B-cell-depleted T cells, or PBMCs.

Original processing methods: Reference gene primer amplification gave nucleated cell count estimates. Profiling relied on immunoSEQ multiplex PCR, and the TCRdb table lists in-frame clones only, not all of them. V and J calls and clone size are given by that table; D and trimming were obtained from the DNA. The profile shows 200,000 to 300,000 clones, approximately 88% of them singletons. The germline V and J ends were trimmed by 7 bases and 2 bases, with 12 bases remaining between them. Germline loops: CDR1 SQVTM, CDR2 ANQGSEA. The CDR3 has 12 amino acids. The chain joins TRBV29-1 to TRBJ2-7; D may be TRBD2 (5 bases). The sample consisted of peripheral blood. This clonotype originated in a woman aged 25-40 years with COVID-19, enrolled during active disease. CDR3: CSAWTSTYEQYF. The CDR3 DNA sequence: TGCAGCGCCTGGACTTCAACCTACGAGCAGTACTTC.